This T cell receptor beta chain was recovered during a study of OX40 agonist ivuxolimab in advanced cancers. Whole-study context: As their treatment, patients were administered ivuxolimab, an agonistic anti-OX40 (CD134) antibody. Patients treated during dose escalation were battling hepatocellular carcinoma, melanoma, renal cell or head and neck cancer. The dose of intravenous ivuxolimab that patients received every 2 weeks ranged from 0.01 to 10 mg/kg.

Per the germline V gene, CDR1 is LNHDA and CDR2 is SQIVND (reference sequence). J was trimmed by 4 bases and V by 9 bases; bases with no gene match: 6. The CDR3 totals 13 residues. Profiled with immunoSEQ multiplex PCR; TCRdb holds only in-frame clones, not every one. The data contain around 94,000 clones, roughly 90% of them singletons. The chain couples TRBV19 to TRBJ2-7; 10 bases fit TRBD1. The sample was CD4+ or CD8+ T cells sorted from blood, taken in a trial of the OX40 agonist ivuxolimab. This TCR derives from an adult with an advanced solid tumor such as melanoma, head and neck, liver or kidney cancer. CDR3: CASSTGGEYEQYF. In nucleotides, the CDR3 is TGTGCCAGCTCGACAGGGGGCGAATACGAGCAGTACTTC.